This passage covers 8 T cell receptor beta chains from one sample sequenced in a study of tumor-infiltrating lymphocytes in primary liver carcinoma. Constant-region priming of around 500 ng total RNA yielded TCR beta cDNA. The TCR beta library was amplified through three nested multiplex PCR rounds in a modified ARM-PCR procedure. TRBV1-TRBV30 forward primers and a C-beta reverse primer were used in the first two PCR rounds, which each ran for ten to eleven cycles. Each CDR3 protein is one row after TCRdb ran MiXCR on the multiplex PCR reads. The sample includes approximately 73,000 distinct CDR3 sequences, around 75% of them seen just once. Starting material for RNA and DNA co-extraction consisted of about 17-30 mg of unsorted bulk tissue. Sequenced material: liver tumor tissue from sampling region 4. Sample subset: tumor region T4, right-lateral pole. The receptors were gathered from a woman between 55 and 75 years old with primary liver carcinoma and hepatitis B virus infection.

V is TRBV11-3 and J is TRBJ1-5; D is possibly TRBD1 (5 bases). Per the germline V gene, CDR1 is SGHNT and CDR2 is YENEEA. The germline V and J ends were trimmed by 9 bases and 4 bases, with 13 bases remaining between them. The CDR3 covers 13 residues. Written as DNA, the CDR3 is TGTGCCAGTGTCATTAACAGGAATCAGCCCCAGCATTTT. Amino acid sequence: CASVINRNQPQHF.

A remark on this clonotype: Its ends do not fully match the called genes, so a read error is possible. This CDR3 reads CASRQEEVGSDTQYF. CDR3 bases: TGTGCCAGCAGACAAGAGGAGGTGGGCTCAGATACGCAGTATTTT. This rearrangement joins TRBV4-2 to TRBJ2-3, with TRBD2 as a possible D gene (5 bases). The CDR3 consists of 15 residues. CDR1 and CDR2 from the germline V gene are LGHNA and YNFKEQ.

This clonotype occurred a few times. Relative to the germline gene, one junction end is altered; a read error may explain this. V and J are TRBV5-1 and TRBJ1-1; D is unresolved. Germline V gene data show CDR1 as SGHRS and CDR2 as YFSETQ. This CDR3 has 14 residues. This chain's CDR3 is CASSLVLGDTGAFF. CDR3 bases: TGCGCCAGCAGCTTGGTGTTGGGAGACACTGGAGCTTTCTTT.

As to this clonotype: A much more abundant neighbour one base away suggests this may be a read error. The CDR3 bases are TGCAGCGTTGAAGTGGCTGTCTTGTCTGGCGGGAGCACAGATACGCAGTATTTT. This translates into CSVEVAVLSGGSTDTQYF. The genes are TRBV29-1 and TRBJ2-3; D may be TRBD2 (5 bases). The CDR3 has 18 amino acids. Trimming took off 1 base at V and 0 bases at J, with 20 bases between the two ends. Looked up from germline, CDR1 is SQVTM and CDR2 is ANQGSEA.

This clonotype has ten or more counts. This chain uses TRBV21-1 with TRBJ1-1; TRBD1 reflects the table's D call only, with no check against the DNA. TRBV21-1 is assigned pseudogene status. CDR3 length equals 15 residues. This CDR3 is CASSIPGQGPTEAFF. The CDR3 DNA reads TGTGCCAGCAGCATCCCGGGACAGGGTCCAACTGAAGCTTTCTTT.

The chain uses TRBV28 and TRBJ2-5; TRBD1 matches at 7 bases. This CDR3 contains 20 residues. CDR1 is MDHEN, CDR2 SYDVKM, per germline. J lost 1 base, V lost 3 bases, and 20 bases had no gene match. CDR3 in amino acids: CASSFPWRHRGRGVQETQYF. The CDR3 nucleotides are TGTGCCAGCAGTTTCCCTTGGCGGCACAGGGGAAGAGGGGTCCAAGAGACCCAGTACTTC.

CDR3 region: CAGHWDSGLYNEQFF. The CDR3, as DNA: TGTGCCGGACACTGGGACTCAGGCCTTTACAATGAGCAGTTCTTC. This sequence joins TRBV2 and TRBJ2-1; D possibly corresponds to TRBD2 (6 bases). Trimming pared 11 bases from V and 4 bases from J, leaving 21 bases between. The germline V gene encodes CDR1 SNHLY and CDR2 FYNNEI. This CDR3 is 15 amino acids long.

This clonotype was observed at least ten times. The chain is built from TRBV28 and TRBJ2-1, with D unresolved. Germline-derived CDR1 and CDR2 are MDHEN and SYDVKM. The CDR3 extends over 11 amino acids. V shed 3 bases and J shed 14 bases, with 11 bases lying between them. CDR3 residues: CASSFGLMEFF. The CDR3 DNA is TGTGCCAGCAGTTTTGGGCTAATGGAGTTCTTC.